This T cell receptor (delta chain) emerged from a study of γδ T cells in repeated Plasmodium falciparum infection. The CDR3 is made up of 21 amino acids. Germline V gene lookup returns CDR1 TSWWSYY and CDR2 QGS. Vgamma9/Vdelta2+ and Vdelta2-negative gammadelta T cells were flow-sorted from PBMC for bulk sequencing. This clone was observed a few times. For this DNA, TCRdb reports the protein of a much larger clone, which diverges at residue 18, most likely from a read error; the protein presented here is translated directly from the DNA. TCRdb called clones anew from the multiplex PCR reads with CATT. This table holds about 89,000 delta-chain clones, under 1.5% found once.

Sequenced input: gamma-delta T cells from blood. The sequence was collected from a pool of human donors (malaria-infected and uninfected, not separated). V gene TRDV1 combines with J gene TRDJ1; 7 bases match TRDD3. For the CDR3, the DNA is TGTGCTCTTGGGGAACTAAATTTAACGGGGGGATTGATTTTCGACACCGATAGACTCATCTTT. This gives the protein CALGELNLTGGLIFDTDRLIF.